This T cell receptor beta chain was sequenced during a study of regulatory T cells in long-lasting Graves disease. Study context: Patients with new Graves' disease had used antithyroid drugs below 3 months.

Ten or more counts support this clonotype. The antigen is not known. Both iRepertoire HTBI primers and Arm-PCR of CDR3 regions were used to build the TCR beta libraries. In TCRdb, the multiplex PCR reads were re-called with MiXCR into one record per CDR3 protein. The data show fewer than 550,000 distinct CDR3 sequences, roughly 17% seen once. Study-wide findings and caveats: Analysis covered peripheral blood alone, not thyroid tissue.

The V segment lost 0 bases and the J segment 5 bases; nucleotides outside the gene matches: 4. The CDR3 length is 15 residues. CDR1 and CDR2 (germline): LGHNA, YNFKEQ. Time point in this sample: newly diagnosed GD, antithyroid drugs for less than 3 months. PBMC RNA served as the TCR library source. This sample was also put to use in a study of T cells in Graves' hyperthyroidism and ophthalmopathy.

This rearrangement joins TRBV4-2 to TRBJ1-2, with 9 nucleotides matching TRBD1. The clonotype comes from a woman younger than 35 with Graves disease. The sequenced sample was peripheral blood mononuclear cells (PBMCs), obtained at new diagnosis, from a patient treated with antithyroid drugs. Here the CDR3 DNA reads TGTGCCAGCAGCCAAGAAAAGGACAGGGGTTATGGCTACACCTTC. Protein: CASSQEKDRGYGYTF.